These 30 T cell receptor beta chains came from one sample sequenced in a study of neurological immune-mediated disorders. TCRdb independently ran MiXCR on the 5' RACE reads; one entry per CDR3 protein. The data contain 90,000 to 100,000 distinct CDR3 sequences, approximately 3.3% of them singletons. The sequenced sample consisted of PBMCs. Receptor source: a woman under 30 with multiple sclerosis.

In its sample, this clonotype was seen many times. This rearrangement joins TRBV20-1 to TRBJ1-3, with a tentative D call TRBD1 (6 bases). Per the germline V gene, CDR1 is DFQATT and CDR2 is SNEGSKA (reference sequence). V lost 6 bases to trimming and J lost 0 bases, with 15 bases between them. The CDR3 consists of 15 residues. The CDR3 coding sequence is TGCAGTGCCTATCCCGGACAGAGCTCTGGAAACACCATATATTTT. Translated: CSAYPGQSSGNTIYF.

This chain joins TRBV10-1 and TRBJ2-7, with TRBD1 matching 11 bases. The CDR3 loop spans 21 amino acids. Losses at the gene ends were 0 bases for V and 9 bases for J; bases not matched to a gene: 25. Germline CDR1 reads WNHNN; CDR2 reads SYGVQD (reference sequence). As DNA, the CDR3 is TGCGCCAGCAGTGAGTCGAGAACTTTAATGCTGGGGACAGGGGGATCCGGCGGGCAGTACTTC. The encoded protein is CASSESRTLMLGTGGSGGQYF.

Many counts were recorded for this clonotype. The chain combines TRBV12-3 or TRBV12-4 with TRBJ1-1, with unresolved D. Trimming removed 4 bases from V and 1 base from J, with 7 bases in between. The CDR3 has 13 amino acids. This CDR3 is CASSYGPNTEAFF. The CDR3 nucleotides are TGTGCCAGCAGTTACGGACCGAACACTGAAGCTTTCTTT.

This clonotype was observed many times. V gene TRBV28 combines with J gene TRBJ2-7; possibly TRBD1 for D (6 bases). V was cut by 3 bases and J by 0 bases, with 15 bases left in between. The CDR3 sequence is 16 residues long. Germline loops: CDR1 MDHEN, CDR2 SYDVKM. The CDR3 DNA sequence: TGTGCCAGCAGTTTTTCAGGACAGACGAGCTCCTACGAGCAGTACTTC. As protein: CASSFSGQTSSYEQYF.

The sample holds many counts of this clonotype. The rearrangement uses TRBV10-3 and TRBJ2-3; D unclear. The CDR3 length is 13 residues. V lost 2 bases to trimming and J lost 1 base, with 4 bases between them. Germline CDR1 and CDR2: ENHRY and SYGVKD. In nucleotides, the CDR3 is TGTGCCATCAGTGAGGTGGGCACAGATACGCAGTATTTT. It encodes CAISEVGTDTQYF.

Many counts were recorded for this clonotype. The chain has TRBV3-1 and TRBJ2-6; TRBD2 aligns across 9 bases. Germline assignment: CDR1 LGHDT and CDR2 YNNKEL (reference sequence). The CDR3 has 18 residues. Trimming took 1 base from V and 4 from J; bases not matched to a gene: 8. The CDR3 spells CASSQAREGWAGANVLTF. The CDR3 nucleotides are TGTGCCAGCAGCCAAGCGCGGGAGGGGTGGGCCGGGGCCAACGTCCTGACTTTC.

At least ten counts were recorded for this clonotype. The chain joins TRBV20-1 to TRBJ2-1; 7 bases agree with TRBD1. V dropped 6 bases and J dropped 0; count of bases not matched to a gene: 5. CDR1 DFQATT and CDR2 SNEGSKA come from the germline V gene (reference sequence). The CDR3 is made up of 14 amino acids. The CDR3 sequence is CSASDRSSYNEQFF. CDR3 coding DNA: TGCAGTGCCTCGGACAGGAGCTCCTACAATGAGCAGTTCTTC.

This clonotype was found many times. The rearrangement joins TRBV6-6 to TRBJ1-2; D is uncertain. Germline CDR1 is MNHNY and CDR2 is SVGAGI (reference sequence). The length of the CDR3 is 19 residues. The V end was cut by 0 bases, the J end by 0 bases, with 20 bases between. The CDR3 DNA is TGTGCCAGCAGTTACTCTTACTCCTTAGCCCCCGGGGCTAACTATGGCTACACCTTC. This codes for CASSYSYSLAPGANYGYTF.

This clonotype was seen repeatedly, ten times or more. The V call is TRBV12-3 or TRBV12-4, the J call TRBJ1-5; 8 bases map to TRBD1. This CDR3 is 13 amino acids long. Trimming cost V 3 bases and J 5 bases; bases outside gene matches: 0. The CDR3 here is CASSLTGDQPQHF. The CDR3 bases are TGTGCCAGCAGTTTGACAGGGGATCAGCCCCAGCATTTT.

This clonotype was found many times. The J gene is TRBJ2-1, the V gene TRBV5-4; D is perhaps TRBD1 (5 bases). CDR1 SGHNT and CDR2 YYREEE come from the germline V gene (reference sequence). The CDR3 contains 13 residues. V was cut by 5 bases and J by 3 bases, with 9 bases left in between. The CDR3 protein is CASRLDSYNEQFF. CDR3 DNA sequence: TGTGCCAGCAGATTAGACAGCTACAATGAGCAGTTCTTC.

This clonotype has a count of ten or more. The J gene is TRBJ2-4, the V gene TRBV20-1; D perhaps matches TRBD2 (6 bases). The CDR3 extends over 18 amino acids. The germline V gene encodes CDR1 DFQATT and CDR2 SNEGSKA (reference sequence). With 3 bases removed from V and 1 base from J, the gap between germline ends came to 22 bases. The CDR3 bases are TGCAGTGCTAGGGGGCTAAGGGAGGCCGATCGTGCCAAAAACATTCAGTACTTC. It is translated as CSARGLREADRAKNIQYF.

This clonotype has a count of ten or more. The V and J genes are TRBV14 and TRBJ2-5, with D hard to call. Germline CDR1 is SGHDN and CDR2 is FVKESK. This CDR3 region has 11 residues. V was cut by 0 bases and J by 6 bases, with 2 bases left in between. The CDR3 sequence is CASSQEKTQYF. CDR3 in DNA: TGTGCCAGCAGCCAAGAGAAGACCCAGTACTTC.

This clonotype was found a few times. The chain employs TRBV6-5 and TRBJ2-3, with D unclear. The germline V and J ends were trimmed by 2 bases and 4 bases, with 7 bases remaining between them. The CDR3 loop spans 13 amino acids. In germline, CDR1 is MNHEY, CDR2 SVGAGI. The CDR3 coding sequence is TGTGCCAGCAGTTACGTGGGATCAGATACGCAGTATTTT. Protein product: CASSYVGSDTQYF.

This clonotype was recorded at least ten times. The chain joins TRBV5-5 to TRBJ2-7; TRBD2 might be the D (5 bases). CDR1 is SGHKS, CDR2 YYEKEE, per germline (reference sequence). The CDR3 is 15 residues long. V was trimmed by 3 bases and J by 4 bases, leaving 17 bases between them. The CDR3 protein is CASSSIPRGGYEQYF. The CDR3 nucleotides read TGTGCCAGCAGCTCGATCCCTCGAGGAGGATACGAGCAGTACTTC.

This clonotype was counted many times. DNA of the CDR3: TGTGCCAGCAGCCGAAGCCTGAACACTGAAGCTTTCTTT. Translation gives CASSRSLNTEAFF. This rearrangement joins TRBV12-3 or TRBV12-4 to TRBJ1-1; D call uncertain. Trimming removed 6 bases from V and 0 bases from J, with 8 bases in between. The CDR3 has 13 residues.

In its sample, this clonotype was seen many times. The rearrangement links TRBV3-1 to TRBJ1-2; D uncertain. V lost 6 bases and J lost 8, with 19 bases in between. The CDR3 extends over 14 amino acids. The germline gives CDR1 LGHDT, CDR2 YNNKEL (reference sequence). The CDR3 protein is CASSDEWEAKGYTF. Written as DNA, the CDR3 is TGTGCCAGCAGTGACGAGTGGGAGGCAAAAGGCTACACCTTC.

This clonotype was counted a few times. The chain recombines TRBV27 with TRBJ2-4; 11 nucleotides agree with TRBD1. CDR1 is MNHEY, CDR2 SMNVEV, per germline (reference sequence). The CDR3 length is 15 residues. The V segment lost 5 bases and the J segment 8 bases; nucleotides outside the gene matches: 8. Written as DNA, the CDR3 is TGTGCCAGCAGTCTCCCCGGACAGGGGGCTGACATTCAGTACTTC. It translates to CASSLPGQGADIQYF.

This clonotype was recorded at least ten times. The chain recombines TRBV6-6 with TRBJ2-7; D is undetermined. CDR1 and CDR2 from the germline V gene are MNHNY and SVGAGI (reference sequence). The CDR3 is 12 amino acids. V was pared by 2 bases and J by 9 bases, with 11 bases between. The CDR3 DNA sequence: TGTGCCAGCAGTTACCAAAACATGGGGCAGTACTTC. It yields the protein CASSYQNMGQYF.

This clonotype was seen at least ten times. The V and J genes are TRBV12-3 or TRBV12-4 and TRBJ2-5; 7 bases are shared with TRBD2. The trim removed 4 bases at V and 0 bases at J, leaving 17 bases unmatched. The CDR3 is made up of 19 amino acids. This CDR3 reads CASSWGPGGLEGYQETQYF. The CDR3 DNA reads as TGTGCCAGCAGTTGGGGACCGGGGGGATTGGAGGGGTACCAAGAGACCCAGTACTTC.

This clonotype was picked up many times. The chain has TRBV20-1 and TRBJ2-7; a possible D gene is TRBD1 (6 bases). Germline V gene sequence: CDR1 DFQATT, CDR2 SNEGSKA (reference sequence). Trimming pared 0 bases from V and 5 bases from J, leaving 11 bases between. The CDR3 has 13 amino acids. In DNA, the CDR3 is TGCAGTGCTAGAGACGACAGGCGCCACGAGCAGTACTTC. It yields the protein CSARDDRRHEQYF.

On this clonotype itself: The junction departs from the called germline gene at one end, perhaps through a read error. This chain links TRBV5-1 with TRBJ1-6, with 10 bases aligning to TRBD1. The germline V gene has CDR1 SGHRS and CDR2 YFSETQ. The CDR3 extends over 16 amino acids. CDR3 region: CASSLRDRGPNSPLNF. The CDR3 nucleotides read TGCGCCAGCAGCCTCCGAGACAGGGGGCCTAATTCACCCCTCAACTTT.

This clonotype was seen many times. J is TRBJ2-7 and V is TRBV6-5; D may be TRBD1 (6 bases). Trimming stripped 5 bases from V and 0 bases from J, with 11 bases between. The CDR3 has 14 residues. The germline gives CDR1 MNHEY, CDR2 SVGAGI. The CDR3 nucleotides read TGTGCCAGCAGTCGGGACAAGAGCTCCTACGAGCAGTACTTC. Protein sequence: CASSRDKSSYEQYF.

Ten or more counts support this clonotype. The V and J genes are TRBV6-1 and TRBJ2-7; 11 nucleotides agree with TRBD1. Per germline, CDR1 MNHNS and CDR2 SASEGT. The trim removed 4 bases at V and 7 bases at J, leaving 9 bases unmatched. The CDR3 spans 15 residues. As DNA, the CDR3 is TGTGCCAGCAGTGGACGGACAGGGGGCGAATCGGAGCAGTACTTC. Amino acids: CASSGRTGGESEQYF.

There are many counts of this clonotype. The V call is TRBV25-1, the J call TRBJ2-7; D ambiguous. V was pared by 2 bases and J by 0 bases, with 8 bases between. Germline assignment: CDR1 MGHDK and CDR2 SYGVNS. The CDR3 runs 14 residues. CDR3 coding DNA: TGTGCCAGCAGTGAAAGGTACGGCTCCTACGAGCAGTACTTC. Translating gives CASSERYGSYEQYF.

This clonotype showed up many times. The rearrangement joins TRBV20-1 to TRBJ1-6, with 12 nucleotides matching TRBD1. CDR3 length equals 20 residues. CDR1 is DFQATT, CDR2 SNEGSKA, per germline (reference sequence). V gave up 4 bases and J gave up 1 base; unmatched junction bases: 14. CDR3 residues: CSAIMGGDRGHWSYNSPLHF. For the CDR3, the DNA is TGCAGTGCTATTATGGGTGGGGACAGGGGGCATTGGTCCTATAATTCACCCCTCCACTTT.

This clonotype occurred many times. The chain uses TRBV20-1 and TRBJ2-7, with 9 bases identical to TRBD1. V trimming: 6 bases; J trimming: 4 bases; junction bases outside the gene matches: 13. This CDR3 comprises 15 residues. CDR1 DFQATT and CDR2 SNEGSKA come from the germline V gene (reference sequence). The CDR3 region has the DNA TGCAGTGCACTGGGCCGGGACAGGGCAGATTACGAGCAGTACTTC. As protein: CSALGRDRADYEQYF.

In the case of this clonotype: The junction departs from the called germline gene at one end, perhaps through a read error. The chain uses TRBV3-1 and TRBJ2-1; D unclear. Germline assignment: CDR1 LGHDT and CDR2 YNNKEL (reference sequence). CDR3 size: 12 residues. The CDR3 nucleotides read TGTGACAGCAGCAAAGACCGTACGGAGCAGTTCTTC. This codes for CDSSKDRTEQFF.

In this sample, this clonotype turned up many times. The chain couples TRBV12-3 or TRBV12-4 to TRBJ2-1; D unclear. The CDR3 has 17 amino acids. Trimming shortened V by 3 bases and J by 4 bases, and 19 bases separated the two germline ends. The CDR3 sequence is CASSFDHKGKVYNEQFF. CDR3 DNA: TGTGCCAGCAGTTTCGACCACAAAGGAAAGGTTTACAATGAGCAGTTCTTC.

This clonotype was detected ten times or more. The CDR3 nucleotides read TGCAGCGTTGCTAACTTAAGAAACACCGGGGAGCTGTTTTTT. This encodes CSVANLRNTGELFF. This sequence joins TRBV29-1 and TRBJ2-2; D uncertain. With 4 bases removed from V and 2 bases from J, the gap between germline ends came to 11 bases. The CDR3 contains 14 residues. Germline CDR1 is SQVTM and CDR2 is ANQGSEA.

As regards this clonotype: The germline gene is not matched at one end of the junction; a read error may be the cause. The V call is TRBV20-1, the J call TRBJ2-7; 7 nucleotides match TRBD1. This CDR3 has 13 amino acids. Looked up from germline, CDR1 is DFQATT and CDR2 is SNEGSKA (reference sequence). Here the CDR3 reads CSALEPRGQPSVF. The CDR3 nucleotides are TGCAGTGCTCTAGAACCACGGGGACAGCCGTCGGTCTTC.